Listed here are 21 T cell receptor beta chains from one sample, sequenced in a study of blood T cell repertoires in COVID-19. Profiled with immunoSEQ multiplex PCR; TCRdb holds only in-frame clones, not every one. This table holds approximately 250,000 clones, about 91% found once. The sample consisted of PBMCs or T cells enriched from blood (not recorded which). All receptors come from a woman between 40 and 50 years old with acute COVID-19.

The V and J genes are TRBV10-3 and TRBJ1-1, with 8 bases lining up with TRBD1. In germline, CDR1 is ENHRY, CDR2 SYGVKD. Trimming took 0 bases from V and 5 from J; bases not matched to a gene: 5. This CDR3 has 15 amino acids. The CDR3 coding sequence is TGTGCCATCAGTGAGTCTAGACAGGGGATAACTGAAGCTTTCTTT. Its translation: CAISESRQGITEAFF.

This clone was observed a single time. CDR3 protein: CASSEGLAGGGQETQYF. In DNA form, the CDR3 reads TGCGCCAGCAGCGAGGGACTAGCGGGAGGGGGCCAAGAGACCCAGTACTTC. The chain uses TRBV10-1 and TRBJ2-5, with 16 bases identical to TRBD2. The trim removed 6 bases at V and 1 base at J, leaving 5 bases unmatched. CDR3 length: 17 residues. Per the germline V gene, CDR1 is WNHNN and CDR2 is SYGVQD (reference sequence).

The chain employs TRBV10-1 and TRBJ1-5, with TRBD1 matching 8 bases. The CDR3 spans 15 residues. The V gene's germline CDR1 is WNHNN and CDR2 SYGVQD (reference sequence). V lost 5 bases, J lost 6 bases, and 9 bases stayed unmatched. For the CDR3, the DNA is TGCGCCAGCAGTTGGACAGGGCGGAGGAGTCAGCCCCAGCATTTT. Amino acid sequence: CASSWTGRRSQPQHF.

The sample holds a few counts of this clone. The rearrangement uses TRBV5-1 and TRBJ2-7, with 9 bases lining up with TRBD1. The J segment lost 6 bases and the V segment lost 6 bases, leaving 7 bases of the junction unmatched. Germline-derived CDR1 and CDR2 are SGHRS and YFSETQ. This CDR3 is built from 13 residues. The chain's CDR3 is CASTDRDRAEQYF. DNA for the CDR3: TGCGCCAGCACCGACCGGGACAGGGCCGAGCAGTACTTC.

The CDR3 DNA is TGTGCCACCAGCAGTAGTCGGTCCTACCAATCTGCCCAGCATTTT. It yields the protein CATSSSRSYQSAQHF. The V call is TRBV15, the J call TRBJ1-5, with no clear D. The CDR3 runs 15 residues. Trimming cost V 3 bases and J 11 bases, with 20 bases left between them. In germline, CDR1 is LNHNV, CDR2 YYDKDF (reference sequence).

V is TRBV18 and J is TRBJ1-2; maybe TRBD1 (6 bases). CDR3 size: 16 residues. Trimming pared 1 base from V and 1 base from J, leaving 13 bases between. Germline CDR1 reads KGHSH; CDR2 reads LQKENI. The CDR3 DNA sequence: TGTGCCAGCTCACCACTACGGGACACATTTAACTATGGCTACACCTTC. Encoded protein: CASSPLRDTFNYGYTF.

The V call is TRBV7-9, the J call TRBJ1-3; D might be TRBD1 (5 bases). V dropped 6 bases and J dropped 0 bases, with 12 bases sitting between them. The germline V gene encodes CDR1 SEHNR and CDR2 FQNEAQ (reference sequence). The CDR3 runs to 15 residues. CDR3 loop: CASRLTGFSGNTIYF. The CDR3 nucleotides read TGTGCCAGCAGACTAACAGGATTCTCTGGAAACACCATATATTTT.

This CDR3 reads CASSSPGQGSYGYTF. The CDR3 DNA sequence: TGTGCCAGCAGTTCCCCAGGACAGGGGTCCTATGGCTACACCTTC. The rearrangement uses TRBV6-5 and TRBJ1-2, with TRBD1 matching 9 bases. The CDR3 is made up of 15 amino acids. Germline CDR1 and CDR2: MNHEY and SVGAGI. V lost 4 bases to trimming and J lost 4 bases; unmatched junction nucleotides: 7.

This clone is a singleton in its sample. The chain joins TRBV10-2 to TRBJ2-7; unclear D gene. The CDR3 extends over 13 amino acids. Germline CDR1 WSHSY, CDR2 SAAADI. Trimming shortened V by 2 bases and J by 0 bases, and 5 bases separated the two germline ends. This CDR3 is CASSEAGSYEQYV. The CDR3 DNA sequence: TGCGCCAGCAGTGAGGCAGGCTCCTACGAGCAGTACGTC.

V is TRBV19 and J is TRBJ1-1; D is unresolved. CDR1 is LNHDA and CDR2 is SQIVND in the germline V gene (reference sequence). The CDR3 runs to 13 residues. Trimming stripped 3 bases from V and 5 bases from J, with 10 bases between. CDR3 protein: CASSIDGQTEAFF. The CDR3 nucleotides are TGTGCCAGTAGTATTGATGGTCAGACTGAAGCTTTCTTT.

This chain links TRBV5-1 with TRBJ1-1, with 7 bases matching TRBD1. The CDR3 sequence is 14 residues long. CDR1 is SGHRS, CDR2 YFSETQ, per germline. V lost 5 bases to trimming and J lost 7 bases; unmatched junction nucleotides: 11. CDR3 nucleotide sequence: TGCGCCAGCAGTCTAGGGGGCGCGGGTGGTGAAGCTTTCTTT. Protein sequence: CASSLGGAGGEAFF.

The genes are TRBV11-1 and TRBJ2-7; 8 bases are shared with TRBD2. With V trimmed by 4 bases and J by 2 bases, 10 bases remained unmatched. CDR1 SGHAT and CDR2 FQDESV come from the germline V gene (reference sequence). This CDR3 contains 16 residues. CDR3 loop: CASSSSTSGLPYEQYF. The CDR3 DNA reads TGTGCCAGCAGCTCCAGCACTAGCGGCCTTCCCTACGAGCAGTACTTC. Looking up the rest from reference TRBV11-1 and TRBJ2-7 gives the full variable domain: EAEVAQSPRYKITEKSQAVAFWCDPISGHATLYWYRQILGQGPELLVQFQDESVVDDSQLPKDRFSAERLKGVDSTLKIQPAELGDSAMYLCASSSSTSGLPYEQYFGPGTRLTVT.

J is TRBJ1-1 and V is TRBV6-5, with TRBD1 matching 7 bases. Germline assignment: CDR1 MNHEY and CDR2 SVGAGI. V lost 6 bases and J lost 2; bases outside the gene matches: 6. The CDR3 length is 14 residues. In DNA, the CDR3 is TGTGCCAGCAGACTACAGGGGCCCAACACTGAAGCTTTCTTT. The encoded protein is CASRLQGPNTEAFF.

The V and J genes are TRBV13 and TRBJ2-7, with D unresolved. This CDR3 contains 12 residues. V lost 0 bases, J lost 6 bases, and 6 bases lay in between. Germline V CDR1 and CDR2: PRHDT, FYEKMQ (reference sequence). The CDR3 DNA sequence: TGTGCCAGCAGCTTAGGGCGTGCCGAGCAGTACTTC. This sequence encodes CASSLGRAEQYF.

This rearrangement joins TRBV6-2 or TRBV6-3 to TRBJ2-5; 12 bases fit TRBD2. The CDR3 loop spans 16 amino acids. From germline, CDR1 is MNHEY and CDR2 SVGEGT. V lost 2 bases and J lost 5; bases outside the gene matches: 6. CDR3 bases: TGTGCCAGCAGTTACGGTCTAGCGGGAGGGCCGGAGACCCAGTACTTC. Its translation: CASSYGLAGGPETQYF.

The chain carries TRBV28 and TRBJ1-1; D not certain. The length of the CDR3 is 13 residues. Germline V gives CDR1 MDHEN, CDR2 SYDVKM. Trimming left V 7 bases short and J 1 base short, with 10 bases between. This chain's CDR3 is CASTQAQNTEAFF. As DNA, the CDR3 is TGTGCCAGCACCCAGGCACAGAACACTGAAGCTTTCTTT.

This chain connects TRBV19 to TRBJ2-5; D is undetermined. The CDR3 is 14 amino acids. V gave up 7 bases and J gave up 1 base, with 13 bases separating them. From germline, CDR1 is LNHDA and CDR2 SQIVND (reference sequence). The CDR3 here is CASKKEDSQETQYF. In nucleotides, the CDR3 is TGTGCCAGTAAGAAAGAGGATTCCCAAGAGACCCAGTACTTC.

This clone was seen more than once but under ten times. The V gene is TRBV19, the J gene TRBJ1-5; D is unclear. Per germline, CDR1 LNHDA and CDR2 SQIVND (reference sequence). The CDR3 totals 13 residues. The V end was cut by 8 bases, the J end by 2 bases, with 10 bases between. The DNA for the CDR3 is TGTGCCAGTCACGAGCAGGGCAATCAGCCCCAGCATTTT. The encoded protein is CASHEQGNQPQHF.

This clone was observed once. The V call is TRBV28, the J call TRBJ1-2; 7 bases match TRBD1. This CDR3 comprises 14 residues. Germline CDR1 MDHEN, CDR2 SYDVKM. J was trimmed by 8 bases and V by 5 bases; bases with no gene match: 11. The CDR3 region is CASSLPEGARGYTF. The CDR3 nucleotides are TGTGCCAGCAGTCTCCCGGAGGGGGCACGGGGCTACACCTTC.

The CDR3 bases are TGTGCCAGTAGTACCAAGGCCGGGAGCCGGGGCAATGAGCAGTTCTTC. Its translation is CASSTKAGSRGNEQFF. This chain links TRBV19 with TRBJ2-1, with D possibly TRBD2 on 6 matching bases. The CDR3 covers 16 residues. Germline CDR1 is LNHDA and CDR2 is SQIVND (reference sequence). V was clipped by 4 bases and J by 6 bases, with 19 bases between them.

This chain uses TRBV19 with TRBJ2-1, with 13 bases identical to TRBD2. This CDR3 is built from 17 residues. V gave up 0 bases and J gave up 9 bases; unmatched junction bases: 8. Looked up from germline, CDR1 is LNHDA and CDR2 is SQIVND (reference sequence). The CDR3 here is CASSIDQGLAGDGEQFF. DNA for the CDR3: TGTGCCAGTAGTATAGATCAAGGACTAGCGGGAGATGGTGAGCAGTTCTTC.